Shown below are 17 T cell receptor beta chains from a single sample sequenced in a study of PD-1 blockade in classical Hodgkin lymphoma. Assay used: immunoSEQ multiplex PCR; TCRdb lists only in-frame clones, some missing. The data show approximately 17,000 clones, roughly 60% seen once. Exposure to brentuximab vedotin varied, and each patient had relapsed following autologous stem cell transplantation. The sequencing here drew on peripheral blood mononuclear cells (PBMCs), taken before the second cycle of nivolumab. These TCRs come from a human donor with classical Hodgkin lymphoma.

The sample holds a few counts of this clone. Written as DNA, the CDR3 is TGTGCCAGCAGCTTACAAGAGACCCAGTACTTC. Its translation is CASSLQETQYF. The chain has TRBV11-2 and TRBJ2-5; D gene ambiguous. This CDR3 comprises 11 residues. V was cut by 2 bases and J by 2 bases, with 0 bases left in between. CDR1 and CDR2 from the germline V gene are SGHAT and FQNNGV.

The V call is TRBV15, the J call TRBJ2-3; weak D call: TRBD1 (5 bases). The CDR3 consists of 14 residues. Trimming stripped 2 bases from V and 0 bases from J, with 6 bases between. CDR1 and CDR2 from the germline V gene are LNHNV and YYDKDF (reference sequence). The CDR3 protein is CATSRKGSTDTQYF. CDR3 DNA: TGTGCCACCAGCAGAAAGGGGAGCACAGATACGCAGTATTTT.

By its share, this clone is medium-sized. The chain carries TRBV9 and TRBJ2-1; 9 bases fit TRBD2. The CDR3 loop spans 14 amino acids. Germline CDR1 SGDLS, CDR2 YYNGEE. J was trimmed by 6 bases and V by 2 bases; bases with no gene match: 3. CDR3: CASSVAGGVNEQFF. The CDR3, as DNA: TGTGCCAGCAGCGTGGCGGGAGGGGTCAATGAGCAGTTCTTC.

V is TRBV11-3 and J is TRBJ2-2; D not certain. This CDR3 comprises 12 residues. Germline CDR1 is SGHNT and CDR2 is YENEEA. V was trimmed by 4 bases and J by 5 bases, leaving 5 bases between them. CDR3 nucleotide sequence: TGTGCCAGCAGCTCCCGGACCGGGGAGCTGTTTTTT. This sequence encodes CASSSRTGELFF.

Here the CDR3 reads CASSRVGSYNEQFF. Written as DNA, the CDR3 is TGTGCCAGCAGCCGGGTGGGCTCCTACAATGAGCAGTTCTTC. The chain links TRBV28 to TRBJ2-1, with no clear D. Trimming left V 6 bases short and J 0 bases short, with 9 bases between. Germline CDR1 MDHEN, CDR2 SYDVKM. There are 14 residues in the CDR3.

The V and J genes are TRBV10-3 and TRBJ2-1, with a possible D match to TRBD1 (6 bases). This CDR3 is 13 amino acids long. In germline, CDR1 is ENHRY, CDR2 SYGVKD. V lost 2 bases and J lost 5, with 7 bases in between. CDR3 amino acids: CAISETGHNEQFF. In nucleotides, the CDR3 is TGTGCCATCAGTGAGACAGGGCACAATGAGCAGTTCTTC.

The CDR3 DNA is TGTGCCAGTAGTATGTCCAGGGGTAATCAGCCCCAGCATTTT. Encoded protein: CASSMSRGNQPQHF. This chain joins TRBV19 and TRBJ1-5; D possibly corresponds to TRBD1 (6 bases). In germline, CDR1 is LNHDA, CDR2 SQIVND (reference sequence). Trimming removed 3 bases at V and 4 bases at J, with 10 bases between. This CDR3 has 14 residues.

The genes are TRBV7-2 and TRBJ2-7; no firm D call. V was shortened by 0 bases and J by 6 bases, with 18 bases between the two germline ends. Germline V gene sequence: CDR1 SGHTA, CDR2 FQGNSA. The CDR3 length is 16 residues. The CDR3 DNA sequence: TGTGCCAGCAGCTTAGCGCAAAGGGTGAAGGCTAGCGAGCAGTACTTC. This sequence encodes CASSLAQRVKASEQYF.

V and J are TRBV4-1 and TRBJ2-7; no firm D call. Per germline, CDR1 MGHRA and CDR2 YSYEKL. Trimming stripped 0 bases from V and 2 bases from J, with 11 bases between. The CDR3 covers 15 residues. The CDR3 here is CASSQDPAYAYEQYF. For the CDR3, the DNA is TGCGCCAGCAGCCAAGATCCGGCTTACGCCTACGAGCAGTACTTC.

V usage is TRBV11-2 and J usage is TRBJ1-1; 9 bases agree with TRBD1. The CDR3 contains 15 residues. Germline lookup yields CDR1 SGHAT and CDR2 FQNNGV. Unmatched junction bases numbered 7, after V lost 5 bases and J lost 3 bases. CDR3 sequence (DNA): TGTGCCAGCAGCGTTTGGGACAGGGAGCACACTGAAGCTTTCTTT. This gives the protein CASSVWDREHTEAFF.

This chain uses TRBV19 with TRBJ1-2; 8 positions match TRBD1. CDR3 size: 17 residues. J was trimmed by 2 bases and V by 2 bases; bases with no gene match: 10. Germline lookup yields CDR1 LNHDA and CDR2 SQIVND (reference sequence). DNA for the CDR3: TGTGCCAGTAGTATATGGCAGGGGGCGAGGAGGAACTATGGCTACACCTTC. Amino acid sequence: CASSIWQGARRNYGYTF.

This clone occurred a few times. V and J are TRBV19 and TRBJ2-1; D gene unclear. Trimming left V 0 bases short and J 8 bases short, with 5 bases between. The CDR3 is made up of 12 amino acids. Germline-derived CDR1 and CDR2 are LNHDA and SQIVND (reference sequence). In DNA form, the CDR3 reads TGTGCCAGTAGTATAGATGTCGATGAGCAGTTCTTC. Protein sequence: CASSIDVDEQFF.

The chain uses TRBV7-9 and TRBJ2-3; 7 bases match TRBD2. Germline CDR1 SEHNR, CDR2 FQNEAQ (reference sequence). V lost 5 bases to trimming and J lost 3 bases; unmatched junction nucleotides: 11. CDR3 length equals 16 residues. For the CDR3, the DNA is TGTGCCAGCAGCACCCGAGCGGGAAAGGATACAGATACGCAGTATTTT. Protein sequence: CASSTRAGKDTDTQYF.

The J gene is TRBJ2-7, the V gene TRBV5-5; the match to TRBD1 covers 11 bases. Unmatched junction bases numbered 1, after V lost 3 bases and J lost 2 bases. Per germline, CDR1 SGHKS and CDR2 YYEKEE (reference sequence). The CDR3 runs to 14 residues. This CDR3 is CASSWGQGAYEQYF. CDR3 sequence (DNA): TGTGCCAGCAGCTGGGGACAGGGGGCCTACGAGCAGTACTTC.

This clone was detected only a few times. The chain links TRBV7-8 to TRBJ1-5; TRBD1 matches at 7 bases. The CDR3 runs to 16 residues. J gave up 7 bases and V 1 base, and 10 bases lay outside the gene matches. CDR1 SGHVS and CDR2 FQNEAQ come from the germline V gene. CDR3 bases: TGTGCCAGCAGCTTAGAGGGGCGGACAGGCGGGCAGCCCCAGCATTTT. Residues: CASSLEGRTGGQPQHF.

The chain carries TRBV28 and TRBJ2-1; 11 bases match TRBD2. There are 15 residues in the CDR3. Germline lookup yields CDR1 MDHEN and CDR2 SYDVKM. The trim removed 6 bases at V and 7 bases at J, leaving 8 bases unmatched. CDR3 sequence: CASSELAGGANEQFF. CDR3 DNA sequence: TGTGCCAGCAGCGAGCTAGCGGGAGGAGCAAATGAGCAGTTCTTC.

This chain connects TRBV27 to TRBJ2-7; no reliable D call. Trimming stripped 3 bases from V and 5 bases from J, with 11 bases between. Germline V CDR1 and CDR2: MNHEY, SMNVEV (reference sequence). CDR3 length equals 13 residues. The DNA of the CDR3 is TGTGCCAGCAGTTTGATGTGGGGTCACGAGCAGTACTTC. Its protein is CASSLMWGHEQYF.